These 6 T cell receptor beta chains originate from one sample sequenced in a study of identical twins (dated by TCRdb to 2016 to 2017). The library was made by 5' RACE. The listed sequencing device is Illumina HiSeq 2000. The public sequencing data were trimmed at Q25 with fastp and processed into clonotypes with MiXCR by TCRdb, which kept only in-frame beta chains. Under each unique CDR3 protein, matching rows form one entry showing the most common genes and DNA. This sample gives 700,000 or so distinct CDR3 sequences in total; around 8.6% of them show up just once. The leading ten clones occupy around 0.98% of the sample. The same data also went into a second study, on yellow fever vaccine responses in identical twins.

The sample consisted of PBMCs. The source of these receptors is a woman aged 18-29 years in good health.

This clonotype has more than one count but fewer than ten. The V and J genes are TRBV4-3 and TRBJ2-5, with 8 nucleotides matching TRBD2. CDR3 length: 15 residues. Germline CDR1 reads LGHNA; CDR2 reads YSLEER. V gave up 1 base and J gave up 4 bases; unmatched junction bases: 5. CDR3 region: CASSQGLALGETQYF. DNA of the CDR3: TGCGCCAGCAGCCAAGGACTAGCGTTAGGAGAGACCCAGTACTTC.

This clonotype was observed a few times. The chain recombines TRBV7-9 with TRBJ2-2; D gene uncertain. The germline V gene has CDR1 SEHNR and CDR2 FQNEAQ (reference sequence). This CDR3 region has 14 residues. V was shortened by 1 base and J by 3 bases, with 6 bases between the two germline ends. In nucleotides, the CDR3 is TGTGCCAGCAGCTTAGTGTGGGACACCGGGGAGCTGTTTTTT. Translation: CASSLVWDTGELFF.

This chain connects TRBV2 to TRBJ2-5; weak D call: TRBD2 (5 bases). The CDR3 has 11 residues. Germline V CDR1 and CDR2: SNHLY, FYNNEI. V was clipped by 10 bases and J by 5 bases, with 11 bases between them. As DNA, the CDR3 is TGTGCCACCCCGCCGGGGGAGACCCAGTACTTC. Translating it yields CATPPGETQYF. Based on the CDR3 plus reference TRBV2 and TRBJ2-5, the full variable domain is EPEVTQTPSHQVTQMGQEVILRCVPISNHLYFYWYRQILGQKVEFLVSFYNNEISEKSEIFDDQFSVERPDGSNFTLKIRSTKLEDSAMYFCATPPGETQYFGPGTRLLVL.

V is TRBV4-2 and J is TRBJ1-4; D gene uncertain. From germline, CDR1 is LGHNA and CDR2 YNFKEQ. V dropped 3 bases and J dropped 4 bases, with 9 bases sitting between them. The CDR3 is made up of 14 amino acids. CDR3 coding DNA: TGTGCCAGCAGCCAGCCGGACCTTAATGAAAAACTGTTTTTT. Translating it yields CASSQPDLNEKLFF.

Many counts were recorded for this clonotype. The chain links TRBV10-3 to TRBJ1-6; possibly TRBD1 for D (5 bases). There are 13 residues in the CDR3. Per germline, CDR1 ENHRY and CDR2 SYGVKD. V shed 7 bases and J shed 7 bases, with 11 bases lying between them. CDR3 protein: CAITTGENSPLHF. CDR3 sequence (DNA): TGTGCCATCACTACGGGGGAGAATTCACCCCTCCACTTT.

This clonotype appeared a few times. The CDR3 nucleotides read TGCAGTGCTAGAGGCGGCACGTGGAATGAGCAGTTCTTC. It is translated as CSARGGTWNEQFF. V is TRBV20-1 and J is TRBJ2-1; D gene uncertain. Germline V lookup: CDR1 DFQATT, CDR2 SNEGSKA (reference sequence). The CDR3 totals 13 residues. Trimming stripped 1 base from V and 7 bases from J, with 11 bases between.